Below are 25 T cell receptor beta chains sequenced from a single sample in a study of beta chain features in type 1 diabetes. Sequenced material consisted of expressed TCRB transcripts (all of the isolated RNA was reverse transcribed). Generated by immunoSEQ multiplex PCR, the TCRdb table keeps only in-frame clones and is missing some. This sample carries a few hundred thousand clones, roughly 16% of them seen once, and the ten largest clones take approximately 0.019%. The specimen sequenced was naive CD4+ T cells from blood. The receptors stem from a woman younger than 30 in good health.

This clone was detected a few times. The V and J genes are TRBV29-1 and TRBJ2-1; 12 positions agree with TRBD2. V lost 5 bases, J lost 8 bases, and 10 bases stayed unmatched. The length of the CDR3 is 15 residues. Germline V lookup: CDR1 SQVTM, CDR2 ANQGSEA. The CDR3 here is CSVRKPSGRADEQFF. The CDR3 bases are TGCAGCGTTCGGAAACCTAGCGGGAGGGCCGATGAGCAGTTCTTC.

V is TRBV15 and J is TRBJ2-7; D is ambiguous. Germline-derived CDR1 and CDR2 are LNHNV and YYDKDF (reference sequence). Trimming cost V 1 base and J 1 base, with 8 bases left between them. The CDR3 length is 14 residues. CDR3 sequence (DNA): TGTGCCACCAGCAGAGTGCCGGAGTCCTACGAGCAGTACTTC. Its translation: CATSRVPESYEQYF.

V is TRBV4-2 and J is TRBJ1-5; D is ambiguous. Germline values: CDR1 LGHNA, CDR2 YNFKEQ. V lost 0 bases and J 6 bases, leaving 6 bases between the germline ends. The CDR3 runs to 13 residues. CDR3 in amino acids: CASSQDYGQPQHF. DNA for the CDR3: TGTGCCAGCAGCCAAGATTACGGTCAGCCCCAGCATTTT.

This clone was observed a few times. The V call is TRBV18, the J call TRBJ1-2; D gene uncertain. CDR3 size: 13 residues. V lost 2 bases, J lost 3 bases, and 7 bases lay in between. In germline, CDR1 is KGHSH, CDR2 LQKENI. The CDR3 spells CASSPSGDYGYTF. The CDR3 DNA reads TGTGCCAGCTCACCAAGCGGCGACTATGGCTACACCTTC.

The chain couples TRBV28 to TRBJ1-1, with 9 bases aligning to TRBD1. The CDR3 has 16 residues. V was pared by 7 bases and J by 2 bases, with 11 bases of the junction left unmatched. In germline, CDR1 is MDHEN, CDR2 SYDVKM. The CDR3 DNA reads TGTGCCAGCATCCGCCAAGGGACAGGGCGCAACACTGAAGCTTTCTTT. It is translated as CASIRQGTGRNTEAFF.

The chain joins TRBV30 to TRBJ1-2, with D perhaps TRBD1 (6 bases). V lost 4 bases to trimming and J lost 3 bases, with 18 bases between them. Germline V gene lookup returns CDR1 GTSNPN and CDR2 SVGIG (reference sequence). The CDR3 loop spans 15 amino acids. The CDR3 DNA sequence: TGTGCCTGGATGTATGGGACAAGGTTATACTATGGCTACACCTTC. It specifies CAWMYGTRLYYGYTF.

This clone showed up just a few times. This chain connects TRBV2 to TRBJ1-3; 10 bases are shared with TRBD1. V shed 8 bases and J 0 bases; nucleotides not matched to a gene: 1. Germline V gives CDR1 SNHLY, CDR2 FYNNEI. This CDR3 has 14 amino acids. CDR3 DNA: TGTGCCAGCGGGACAGGGGCCTCTGGAAACACCATATATTTT. Translated, it gives CASGTGASGNTIYF.

V is TRBV30 and J is TRBJ2-5; 12 bases are a match to TRBD1. Losses at the gene ends were 3 bases for V and 4 bases for J; bases not matched to a gene: 9. The CDR3 loop spans 16 amino acids. Looked up from germline, CDR1 is GTSNPN and CDR2 is SVGIG (reference sequence). In nucleotides, the CDR3 is TGTGCCTGGAGCGTCCCGGGACAGGGGGCGCGAGAGACCCAGTACTTC. Translated, it gives CAWSVPGQGARETQYF. Filled out from reference TRBV30 and TRBJ2-5, the complete variable domain reads SQTIHQWPATLVQPVGSPLSLECTVEGTSNPNLYWYRQAAGRGLQLLFYSVGIGQISSEVPQNLSASRPQDRQFILSSKKLLLSDSGFYLCAWSVPGQGARETQYFGPGTRLLVL.

CDR3 sequence: CASSLGQGLGTQYF. The CDR3 bases are TGTGCCAGCAGCCTCGGACAGGGTTTGGGGACCCAGTACTTC. The genes are TRBV11-2 and TRBJ2-5, with 8 bases aligning to TRBD1. Germline trimming cut 5 bases from V and 7 bases from J; bases unmatched to any gene: 9. This CDR3 region has 14 residues. CDR1 and CDR2 from the germline V gene are SGHAT and FQNNGV.

The chain has TRBV5-4 and TRBJ1-4; 7 nucleotides match TRBD1. After removal of 4 bases from V and 7 bases from J, the junction contained 7 bases not matched to a gene. Germline V CDR1 and CDR2: SGHNT, YYREEE (reference sequence). CDR3 length equals 14 residues. The CDR3 nucleotides are TGTGCCAGCAGCCCGGGACAGAAGTTTGAAAAACTGTTTTTT. This codes for CASSPGQKFEKLFF. Variable domain in full (rest from reference TRBV5-4 and TRBJ1-4): ETGVTQSPTHLIKTRGQQVTLRCSSQSGHNTVSWYQQALGQGPQFIFQYYREEENGRGNFPPRFSGLQFPNYSSELNVNALELDDSALYLCASSPGQKFEKLFFGSGTQLSVL.

A few counts support this clone. The rearrangement links TRBV4-1 to TRBJ2-1; perhaps TRBD2 as D (5 bases). The CDR3 is 15 residues long. The V and J ends lost 2 bases and 3 bases respectively, with 11 bases between them. Germline loops: CDR1 MGHRA, CDR2 YSYEKL. The CDR3 loop reads CASSQSSGNYNEQFF. CDR3 DNA sequence: TGCGCCAGCAGCCAATCCAGCGGAAACTACAATGAGCAGTTCTTC.

The chain is built from TRBV5-1 and TRBJ2-2; D is possibly TRBD2 (5 bases). The CDR3 is made up of 15 amino acids. Trimming left V 0 bases short and J 6 bases short, with 12 bases between. Germline values: CDR1 SGHRS, CDR2 YFSETQ. CDR3 nucleotide sequence: TGCGCCAGCAGCTTGGACGGGATGAGTCCCGGGGAGCTGTTTTTT. Protein sequence: CASSLDGMSPGELFF. Combining the CDR3 with reference TRBV5-1 and TRBJ2-2 gives the whole variable domain KAGVTQTPRYLIKTRGQQVTLSCSPISGHRSVSWYQQTPGQGLQFLFEYFSETQRNKGNFPGRFSGRQFSNSRSEMNVSTLELGDSALYLCASSLDGMSPGELFFGEGSRLTVL.

This chain connects TRBV2 to TRBJ2-2, with 7 bases aligning to TRBD2. V shed 6 bases, J shed 0 bases, and the junction held 13 bases outside the gene matches. This CDR3 has 18 residues. Germline-derived CDR1 and CDR2 are SNHLY and FYNNEI. The CDR3 DNA sequence: TGTGCCAGCAGGGTGAGAGGTGCGGGAGTCTCGAACACCGGGGAGCTGTTTTTT. The encoded protein is CASRVRGAGVSNTGELFF.

This clone came up a few times. This rearrangement joins TRBV2 to TRBJ2-5; 8 nucleotides align to TRBD1. This CDR3 is 14 amino acids long. Germline CDR1 SNHLY, CDR2 FYNNEI. The trim removed 8 bases at V and 2 bases at J, leaving 7 bases unmatched. The CDR3 DNA sequence: TGTGCCAGCGACGGACAGGGTATACAAGAGACCCAGTACTTC. This gives the protein CASDGQGIQETQYF.

The chain recombines TRBV4-1 with TRBJ1-1; D is perhaps TRBD1 (5 bases). This CDR3 region has 16 residues. V lost 0 bases and J lost 5, with 16 bases in between. Germline V gives CDR1 MGHRA, CDR2 YSYEKL. The CDR3: CASSQDSGRVTTEAFF. Here the CDR3 DNA reads TGCGCCAGCAGCCAAGATTCGGGCAGGGTTACGACTGAAGCTTTCTTT.

The rearrangement joins TRBV30 to TRBJ2-3, with D possibly matching TRBD1 (5 bases). From germline, CDR1 is GTSNPN and CDR2 SVGIG (reference sequence). Trimming removed 0 bases from V and 6 bases from J, with 13 bases in between. CDR3 length equals 14 residues. The CDR3 nucleotides read TGTGCCTGGAGTGTGACAGCTCTTCTTGATACGCAGTATTTT. Its translation: CAWSVTALLDTQYF.

This rearrangement joins TRBV30 to TRBJ1-1; D gene ambiguous. There are 13 residues in the CDR3. From germline, CDR1 is GTSNPN and CDR2 SVGIG (reference sequence). Trimming removed 5 bases at V and 1 base at J, with 11 bases between. The CDR3 is CAWASQENTEAFF. For the CDR3, the DNA is TGTGCCTGGGCCTCCCAGGAGAACACTGAAGCTTTCTTT.

The V gene is TRBV4-1, the J gene TRBJ2-7, with 9 bases that match TRBD2. CDR1 and CDR2 from the germline V gene are MGHRA and YSYEKL. The ends lost 4 bases at V and 2 bases at J; junction bases unmatched: 6. The CDR3 consists of 15 residues. CDR3 residues: CASSRPSGDAYEQYF. CDR3 sequence (DNA): TGCGCCAGCAGCCGACCTAGCGGGGATGCCTACGAGCAGTACTTC.

This clone was seen more than once but under ten times. The V and J genes are TRBV15 and TRBJ1-2; D is unresolved. V dropped 0 bases and J dropped 0 bases, with 11 bases sitting between them. The CDR3 sequence is 16 residues long. Germline V lookup: CDR1 LNHNV, CDR2 YYDKDF (reference sequence). The CDR3 region is CATSRERVKPNYGYTF. The CDR3 DNA reads TGTGCCACCAGCAGAGAGAGAGTAAAACCTAACTATGGCTACACCTTC.

The chain joins TRBV7-8 to TRBJ1-2; 9 nucleotides align to TRBD1. Germline-derived CDR1 and CDR2 are SGHVS and FQNEAQ. J gave up 1 base and V 5 bases, and 8 bases lay outside the gene matches. The CDR3 spans 16 residues. CDR3 DNA: TGTGCCAGCAGCCGGACAGGGGCGTTCTTTAACTATGGCTACACCTTC. Amino acids: CASSRTGAFFNYGYTF.

The V gene is TRBV6-5, the J gene TRBJ2-5; 7 bases are a match to TRBD1. The CDR3 covers 12 residues. The V and J ends lost 6 bases and 6 bases, in that order; junction bases with no gene match: 4. Germline assignment: CDR1 MNHEY and CDR2 SVGAGI. DNA of the CDR3: TGTGCCAGCAGGAGACAGGGCCAGACCCAGTACTTC. Protein: CASRRQGQTQYF.

This clone was detected once. The gene calls are TRBV7-9 and TRBJ2-1; 8 nucleotides line up with TRBD1. Per the germline V gene, CDR1 is SEHNR and CDR2 is FQNEAQ (reference sequence). CDR3 length: 15 amino acids. Unmatched junction bases numbered 1, after V lost 3 bases and J lost 0 bases. This chain's CDR3 is CASSLTGDSYNEQFF. Written as DNA, the CDR3 is TGTGCCAGCAGCTTGACAGGGGACTCCTACAATGAGCAGTTCTTC.

This clone was detected only a few times. The chain recombines TRBV30 with TRBJ2-1; 14 bases agree with TRBD2. The CDR3 spans 15 residues. The V segment lost 3 bases and the J segment 6 bases; nucleotides outside the gene matches: 4. In germline, CDR1 is GTSNPN, CDR2 SVGIG (reference sequence). The CDR3 spells CAWRPGLAGVNEQFF. CDR3 nucleotides: TGTGCCTGGAGGCCGGGACTAGCGGGAGTCAATGAGCAGTTCTTC.

This clone was seen a handful of times. This CDR3 is CAWSGTSGSSYNEQFF. The CDR3 region has the DNA TGTGCCTGGAGTGGGACTAGCGGGAGCTCCTACAATGAGCAGTTCTTC. V usage is TRBV30 and J usage is TRBJ2-1; TRBD2 matches at 13 bases. V shed 1 base and J 0 bases; nucleotides not matched to a gene: 0. The CDR3 totals 16 residues. Looked up from germline, CDR1 is GTSNPN and CDR2 is SVGIG (reference sequence).

V is TRBV15 and J is TRBJ1-1, with D perhaps matching TRBD1 (6 bases). The V gene lost 0 bases and the J gene lost 4 bases, with 15 bases spanning the gap. Per the germline V gene, CDR1 is LNHNV and CDR2 is YYDKDF (reference sequence). This CDR3 spans 16 amino acids. DNA for the CDR3: TGTGCCACCAGCAGAGAAGACCACAGGGCCAGCACTGAAGCTTTCTTT. It yields the protein CATSREDHRASTEAFF.